These 24 T cell receptor beta chains were all obtained from the same sample, sequenced in a study of shared clonotypes between healthy human individuals. Assay used: immunoSEQ multiplex PCR; TCRdb lists only in-frame clones, some missing. This sample has 2 million or so clones, with roughly 95% found just once. Source material: naive CD4+ T cells sorted from blood. Noted subset: CD45RA+ positively selected. These receptors were obtained from a man younger than 30 in good health.

This clone was counted a single time. The J gene is TRBJ2-3, the V gene TRBV30; a weak D match, TRBD2 (5 bases). The length of the CDR3 is 14 residues. CDR1 and CDR2 from the germline V gene are GTSNPN and SVGIG (reference sequence). V was pared by 6 bases and J by 0 bases, with 13 bases between. The CDR3 protein is CACTFGGSTDTQYF. CDR3 sequence (DNA): TGTGCCTGTACATTTGGCGGGAGCACAGATACGCAGTATTTT.

Only one count was recorded for this clone. The chain employs TRBV5-1 and TRBJ2-3; TRBD2 might be the D (5 bases). From germline, CDR1 is SGHRS and CDR2 YFSETQ. V lost 7 bases, J lost 2 bases, and 14 bases lay in between. The CDR3 runs 14 residues. CDR3 amino acids: CASGLREFTDTQYF. The CDR3 coding sequence is TGCGCCAGCGGATTGAGGGAATTCACAGATACGCAGTATTTT.

In DNA form, the CDR3 reads TGTGCCAGCAGTGCGGGACCTAAGGGAACCTACGAGCAGTACTTC. This codes for CASSAGPKGTYEQYF. The chain is built from TRBV2 and TRBJ2-7; D may match TRBD1 or TRBD2 (5 bases each). This CDR3 spans 15 amino acids. CDR1 is SNHLY and CDR2 is FYNNEI in the germline V gene. V lost 4 bases, J lost 2 bases, and 15 bases lay in between.

CDR3 DNA sequence: TGTGCCAGCAAAGCCGGGACTAGTTCAGATACGCAGTATTTT. Translated, it gives CASKAGTSSDTQYF. The gene calls are TRBV6-5 and TRBJ2-3, with TRBD2 matching over 8 bases. CDR1 is MNHEY, CDR2 SVGAGI, per germline. CDR3 length: 14 residues. The junction had 7 bases not matched to a gene; V was cut back by 7 bases and J by 4 bases.

As for this clone: Germline is not matched at one junction end, which may reflect a read error. V gene TRBV29-1 combines with J gene TRBJ2-3; TRBD2 agrees at 12 bases. The germline V gene has CDR1 SQVTM and CDR2 ANQGSEA. The CDR3 loop spans 10 amino acids. Written as DNA, the CDR3 is TGCAGCGTTGGGGCTAGCGGGGGGGACTTT. Translation gives CSVGASGGDF.

This rearrangement joins TRBV4-2 to TRBJ2-3, with TRBD2 matching over 13 bases. Germline values: CDR1 LGHNA, CDR2 YNFKEQ. The CDR3 runs to 16 residues. Trimming at V came to 0 bases and at J to 5 bases, leaving 2 bases not matched to a gene. The CDR3 nucleotides read TGTGCCAGCAGCCAAGATCGACTAGCGGGGGGAGATACGCAGTATTTT. Translating it yields CASSQDRLAGGDTQYF.

The CDR3 DNA follows: TGTGCCAGTACCTCCGACGGGTATAGCAATCAGCCCCAGCATTTT. Its protein product is CASTSDGYSNQPQHF. The gene calls are TRBV19 and TRBJ1-5, with D uncertain. The V end lost 7 bases, the J end lost 0 bases, and 13 bases lay between the germline ends. CDR1 is LNHDA, CDR2 SQIVND, per germline (reference sequence). The CDR3 consists of 15 residues.

As regards this clone: The junction departs from germline at one end; a sequencing error may be responsible. V usage is TRBV2 and J usage is TRBJ2-7; the match to TRBD2 covers 7 bases. The germline gives CDR1 SNHLY, CDR2 FYNNEI. The CDR3 covers 11 residues. The CDR3 loop is CASSSDGSGIF. The CDR3 DNA reads as TGTGCCAGCAGCTCCGACGGGAGCGGGATCTTC.

The rearrangement uses TRBV10-3 and TRBJ2-3, with D uncertain. Germline V gene data show CDR1 as ENHRY and CDR2 as SYGVKD. V lost 0 bases to trimming and J lost 2 bases, with 6 bases between them. CDR3 size: 14 residues. CDR3 sequence: CAISESGFTDTQYF. The CDR3 nucleotides read TGTGCCATCAGTGAGTCGGGATTCACAGATACGCAGTATTTT.

The chain couples TRBV18 to TRBJ2-1, with a possible D match to TRBD2 (6 bases). There are 16 residues in the CDR3. The V and J ends lost 2 bases and 1 base respectively, with 12 bases between them. Germline V lookup: CDR1 KGHSH, CDR2 LQKENI. The CDR3 DNA reads as TGTGCCAGCTCACCATCGGCGGGGCTATCCTACAATGAGCAGTTCTTC. This gives the protein CASSPSAGLSYNEQFF.

In this sample, this clone turned up once. The V and J genes are TRBV5-1 and TRBJ1-1; 7 nucleotides agree with TRBD1. CDR3 length: 12 residues. V shed 4 bases and J 6 bases; nucleotides not matched to a gene: 3. CDR1 and CDR2 from the germline V gene are SGHRS and YFSETQ. The CDR3 reads CASSRDSSEAFF. The CDR3 DNA is TGCGCCAGCAGCAGGGACAGCTCTGAAGCTTTCTTT.

V usage is TRBV7-9 and J usage is TRBJ2-7; D unclear. The CDR3 extends over 12 amino acids. V was trimmed by 5 bases and J by 2 bases, leaving 7 bases between them. In germline, CDR1 is SEHNR, CDR2 FQNEAQ (reference sequence). The CDR3 is CASSRSTYEQYF. The CDR3 coding sequence is TGTGCCAGCAGCCGCTCTACCTACGAGCAGTACTTC.

This clone came up once. Written as DNA, the CDR3 is TGTGCCATCAGGCCGTGGAGCGGGGGGGCCTCTGGGGCCAACGTCCTGACTTTC. This gives the protein CAIRPWSGGASGANVLTF. The rearrangement joins TRBV10-3 to TRBJ2-6, with 10 bases identical to TRBD2. Trimming at V came to 6 bases and at J to 0 bases, leaving 8 bases not matched to a gene. The CDR3 is made up of 18 amino acids. Germline loops: CDR1 ENHRY, CDR2 SYGVKD.

This chain connects TRBV18 to TRBJ2-7; 11 bases line up with TRBD1. The CDR3 is made up of 15 amino acids. Germline V lookup: CDR1 KGHSH, CDR2 LQKENI. Trimming removed 3 bases from V and 3 bases from J; junction bases left unmatched: 4. DNA for the CDR3: TGTGCCAGCTCACCGGACAGGGGGCAACACTACGAGCAGTACTTC. Its translation: CASSPDRGQHYEQYF.

CDR3 bases: TGTGCCAGCAGTCTGGATAATTCACCCCTCCACTTT. Amino acid sequence: CASSLDNSPLHF. V gene TRBV2 combines with J gene TRBJ1-6; D is unclear. The germline V and J ends were trimmed by 5 bases and 5 bases, with 4 bases remaining between them. The CDR3 covers 12 residues. Per germline, CDR1 SNHLY and CDR2 FYNNEI.

This clone was recorded a few times. The rearrangement uses TRBV11-2 and TRBJ2-7; the match to TRBD2 covers 7 bases. CDR1 is SGHAT and CDR2 is FQNNGV in the germline V gene. Trimming cost V 1 base and J 3 bases; bases outside gene matches: 3. The CDR3 totals 14 residues. DNA for the CDR3: TGTGCCAGCAGCTTAGGCCGGGGGGTCTACGAGCAGTACTTC. This sequence encodes CASSLGRGVYEQYF.

Note on this clone: Within the sample, other DNA sequences also encode this same CDR3. This rearrangement joins TRBV18 to TRBJ1-2; D not certain. The V gene lost 2 bases and the J gene lost 1 base, with 5 bases spanning the gap. The CDR3 is made up of 13 amino acids. Germline values: CDR1 KGHSH, CDR2 LQKENI. For the CDR3, the DNA is TGTGCCAGCTCACCAGAACTTAACTATGGCTACACCTTC. Amino acids: CASSPELNYGYTF.

About this clone: Other nucleotide sequences from this sample produce the same CDR3. The rearrangement uses TRBV7-8 and TRBJ1-2, with D unresolved. The germline CDR1 and CDR2 sequences are SGHVS and FQNEAQ. V lost 1 base to trimming and J lost 6 bases, with 12 bases between them. CDR3 length: 14 residues. CDR3 region: CASSLVEGSDGYTF. The CDR3 DNA reads TGTGCCAGCAGCTTAGTTGAGGGCTCGGATGGCTACACCTTC. The full variable domain, rest sourced from reference TRBV7-8 and TRBJ1-2, is GAGVSQSPRYKVAKRGQDVALRCDPISGHVSLFWYQQALGQGPEFLTYFQNEAQLDKSGLPSDRFFAERPEGSVSTLKIQRTQQEDSAVYLCASSLVEGSDGYTFGSGTRLTVV.

The chain joins TRBV10-3 to TRBJ2-5; perhaps TRBD2 as D (6 bases). CDR1 is ENHRY and CDR2 is SYGVKD in the germline V gene. The CDR3 is made up of 13 amino acids. Trimming took off 7 bases at V and 2 bases at J, with 11 bases between the two ends. DNA for the CDR3: TGTGCCATCACGGGGGACCTACAAGAGACCCAGTACTTC. Translation gives CAITGDLQETQYF.

The chain links TRBV19 to TRBJ2-7, with D perhaps TRBD1 (6 bases). The CDR3 spans 12 residues. V was shortened by 9 bases and J by 9 bases, with 18 bases between the two germline ends. Germline V gives CDR1 LNHDA, CDR2 SQIVND (reference sequence). CDR3 nucleotide sequence: TGTGCCAGCTCGACAGGCCAAGGTAGGCAGTACTTC. Its protein is CASSTGQGRQYF.

J is TRBJ1-1 and V is TRBV7-9; D not resolved. The CDR3 contains 13 residues. Trimming pared 5 bases from V and 1 base from J, leaving 8 bases between. Germline-derived CDR1 and CDR2 are SEHNR and FQNEAQ (reference sequence). The CDR3 protein is CASSIRENTEAFF. CDR3 coding DNA: TGTGCCAGCAGCATTAGGGAGAACACTGAAGCTTTCTTT.

This chain joins TRBV15 and TRBJ2-1, with a possible D match to TRBD2 (6 bases). Trimming shortened V by 5 bases and J by 4 bases, and 18 bases separated the two germline ends. CDR1 and CDR2 (germline): LNHNV, YYDKDF (reference sequence). CDR3 length: 16 residues. This CDR3 reads CATSGRLVGSYNEQFF. The CDR3 DNA is TGTGCCACCAGCGGGAGACTAGTCGGCTCTTACAATGAGCAGTTCTTC.

The V gene is TRBV28, the J gene TRBJ1-2; 8 nucleotides align to TRBD1. V was pared by 6 bases and J by 7 bases, with 16 bases of the junction left unmatched. This CDR3 comprises 16 residues. Germline-derived CDR1 and CDR2 are MDHEN and SYDVKM. This chain's CDR3 is CASRELLGQGEGGYTF. CDR3 nucleotide sequence: TGTGCCAGCAGGGAACTTCTCGGACAGGGCGAAGGTGGCTACACCTTC.

As to this clone: Distinct nucleotide sequences in the sample also encode this CDR3. The chain is built from TRBV6-5 and TRBJ2-7; TRBD1 aligns across 8 bases. The trim removed 2 bases at V and 4 bases at J, leaving 7 bases unmatched. The CDR3 sequence is 15 residues long. Germline values: CDR1 MNHEY, CDR2 SVGAGI. CDR3 DNA sequence: TGTGCCAGCAGTTACGGAGGACAGGGATCGTACGAGCAGTACTTC. Protein product: CASSYGGQGSYEQYF.